A selection of T cell receptor beta chains follows, all from one sample in a study of blood T cell repertoires in COVID-19. The data were produced by immunoSEQ multiplex PCR, yet TCRdb's version contains in-frame clones alone and is incomplete. The sample records fewer than 250,000 clones, 83% being singletons. The sample comprised PBMCs or T cells enriched from blood (not recorded which). The receptors derive from a woman between 50 and 59 years old who had been exposed to COVID-19. Each CDR3 is given with its conserved first and last residue. D genes are given only for firm matches. Size is stated for part of the rows, as once, few or many counts, or as a class when the clone is expanded.

>TRBJ1-4|TRBV6-5|.|TRBD1
CASSLRDRANEKLFF
>TRBJ2-3|TRBV6-1|.|.
CASSARGGSADTQYF
>TRBJ2-3|TRBV7-2|.|TRBD2
CASSLGGGRGDTQYF
>TRBJ1-1|TRBV9|.|TRBD1
CASSSDRAGAFF
>TRBJ2-3|TRBV4-2|.|TRBD2
CASSQFSLAGGSTDTQYF
>TRBJ1-6|TRBV18|.|TRBD1
CASSQTGTANSPLHF
>TRBJ1-2|TRBV7-2|.|TRBD1
CASSLAGTAKANYGYTF
>TRBJ1-2|TRBV7-8|.|TRBD1
CASSFFSGTGGFWYGYTF
>TRBJ1-1|TRBV3-1/TRBV3-2|few|.
CASSLLPGEAFF
>TRBJ1-5|TRBV6-5|.|TRBD1
CASSATGDQPQHF